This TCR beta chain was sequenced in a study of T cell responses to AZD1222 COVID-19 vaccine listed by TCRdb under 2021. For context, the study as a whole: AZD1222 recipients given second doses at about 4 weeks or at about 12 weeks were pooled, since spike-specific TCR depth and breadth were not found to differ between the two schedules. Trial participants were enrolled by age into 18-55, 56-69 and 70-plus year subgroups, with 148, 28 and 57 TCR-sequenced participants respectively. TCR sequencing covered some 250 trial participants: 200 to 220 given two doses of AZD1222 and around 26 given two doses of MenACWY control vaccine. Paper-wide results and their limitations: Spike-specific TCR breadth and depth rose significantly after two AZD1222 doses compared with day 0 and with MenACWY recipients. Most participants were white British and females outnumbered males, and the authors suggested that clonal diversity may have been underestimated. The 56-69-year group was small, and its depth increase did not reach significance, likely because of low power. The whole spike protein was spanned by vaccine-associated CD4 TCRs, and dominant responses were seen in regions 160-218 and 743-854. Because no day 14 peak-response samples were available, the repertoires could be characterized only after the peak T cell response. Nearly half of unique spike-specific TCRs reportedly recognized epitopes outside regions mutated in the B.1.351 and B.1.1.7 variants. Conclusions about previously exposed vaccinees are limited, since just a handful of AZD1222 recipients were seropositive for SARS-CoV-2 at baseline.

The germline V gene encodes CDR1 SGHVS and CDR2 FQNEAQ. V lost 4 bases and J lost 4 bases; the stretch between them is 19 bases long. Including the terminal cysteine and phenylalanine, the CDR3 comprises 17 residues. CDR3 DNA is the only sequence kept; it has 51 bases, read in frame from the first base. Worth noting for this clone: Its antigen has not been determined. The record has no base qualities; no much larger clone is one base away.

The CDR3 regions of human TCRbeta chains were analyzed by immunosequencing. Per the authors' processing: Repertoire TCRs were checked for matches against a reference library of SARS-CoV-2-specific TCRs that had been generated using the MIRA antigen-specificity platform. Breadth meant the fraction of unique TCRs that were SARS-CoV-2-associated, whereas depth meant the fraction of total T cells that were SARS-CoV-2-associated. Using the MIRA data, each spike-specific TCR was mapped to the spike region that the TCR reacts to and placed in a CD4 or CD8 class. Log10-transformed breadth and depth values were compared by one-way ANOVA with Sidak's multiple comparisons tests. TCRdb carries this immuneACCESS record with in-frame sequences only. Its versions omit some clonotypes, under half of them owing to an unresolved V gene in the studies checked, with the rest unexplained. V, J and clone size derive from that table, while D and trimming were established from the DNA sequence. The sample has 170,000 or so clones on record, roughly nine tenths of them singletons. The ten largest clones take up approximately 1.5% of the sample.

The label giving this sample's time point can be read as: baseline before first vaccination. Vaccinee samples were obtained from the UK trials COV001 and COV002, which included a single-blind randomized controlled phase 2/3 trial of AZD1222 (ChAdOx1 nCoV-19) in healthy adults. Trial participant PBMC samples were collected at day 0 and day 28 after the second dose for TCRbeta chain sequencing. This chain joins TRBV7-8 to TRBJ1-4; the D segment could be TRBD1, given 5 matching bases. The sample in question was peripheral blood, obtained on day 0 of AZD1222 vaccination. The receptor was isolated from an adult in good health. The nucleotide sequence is TGTGCCAGCAGCTCCTCAGGCGGGGGGTATATTAATGAAAAACTGTTTTTT. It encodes CASSSSGGGYINEKLFF.